Reported below is one T cell receptor beta chain. Its antigen remains unidentified. No much larger clone exists at a distance of one base, and base qualities are not known. The CDR3 goes from the cysteine to the phenylalanine over 19 residues. Only the CDR3 DNA is retained, 57 bases long and in frame from the first base. The germline V gene encodes CDR1 LNHDA and CDR2 SQIVND (reference sequence). The junction carries 19 bases between V and J, which are trimmed by 4 bases and 0 bases respectively. Collaborating institutions collected whole blood in K2EDTA tubes following their own protocols. For TCRbeta analysis, collaborators shipped samples as frozen whole blood, isolated PBMCs, or DNA extracted from either of those sample types. This record comes from a study of blood T cell repertoires in COVID-19 (dated by TCRdb to 2018 to 2021). With regard to the full study: Collaborator samples came from the United States, Italy and Spain and covered acute and convalescent phases of COVID-19. Deeply sampled blood TCRbeta repertoires from subjects exposed to, actively infected with, or recovered from COVID-19 were included in the dataset. The sample metadata nearly always contained a de-identified subject ID, COVID-19 status, age in years and sex. The repertoires were made available in a free public database intended to serve as a resource for research on the immune response to SARS-CoV-2. Where available, HLA class I and class II types were obtained from metadata supplied by the sample provider rather than from assay-based typing. The prospective study material was composed of cDNA or gDNA derived from T cells, B-cell-depleted T cells, or PBMCs. The samples were drawn from the first 160 participants of the ongoing ImmuneRACE study and from some 1,300 subjects provided by 6 global collaborators. What the authors observed across the whole study: How much clinical and demographic metadata was included differed by source and by participant, and the metadata was provided uncurated.

The immunoSEQ Assay, a bias-controlled multiplex PCR, was used to amplify TCRbeta CDR3 regions from genomic DNA. The study's own analysis went as follows. The number of nucleated cells in each sample was estimated from the amplification of reference gene primers within the assay. Sequence reads were collapsed and filtered to measure the absolute abundance of every unique TCRbeta CDR3 rearrangement. For each sample, productive Simpson clonality was calculated as the square root of Simpson's diversity index over productive rearrangements. TCRdb's version of the immuneACCESS table is confined to in-frame rearrangements and falls short of the full clone set. An unresolved V gene accounts for under half of the shortfall where checked; the remainder is of unknown origin. V and J calls and clone size are as listed in that table; D and trimming were resolved from the DNA. This sample holds tens of thousands of clones; 85% to 90% were observed only once. The top ten clonotypes cover roughly a fifth of the sample.

The TCR comes from a human donor in a cohort sampled during active COVID-19. Source material: peripheral blood. The rearrangement combines TRBV19 with TRBJ1-6, with TRBD1 as a weak D call on 6 bases. The CDR3 region has the sequence CASSRSGGLGLSYNSPLHF. The nucleotide sequence is TGTGCCAGTAGTAGGAGCGGGGGGCTTGGCCTCTCCTATAATTCACCCCTCCACTTT.